The 19 T cell receptor beta chains reported below all come from one sample, sequenced in a study of T cell responses to AZD1222 COVID-19 vaccine. Clones were read by immunoSEQ multiplex PCR, and TCRdb kept only the in-frame ones, dropping some. The sample lists about 68,000 clones, around nine tenths occurring once. The starting material was peripheral blood, obtained on day 0 of AZD1222 vaccination. The receptors here all came from an adult in good health.

This sequence joins TRBV5-1 and TRBJ2-3, with TRBD2 identical over 7 bases. This CDR3 contains 16 residues. The J segment lost 0 bases and the V segment lost 7 bases, leaving 11 bases of the junction unmatched. In germline, CDR1 is SGHRS, CDR2 YFSETQ. This CDR3 reads CASAIMPSGSTDTQYF. The CDR3 DNA follows: TGCGCCAGCGCCATAATGCCTAGCGGTAGCACAGATACGCAGTATTTT. Full variable domain (outside the CDR3, taken from reference TRBV5-1 and TRBJ2-3): KAGVTQTPRYLIKTRGQQVTLSCSPISGHRSVSWYQQTPGQGLQFLFEYFSETQRNKGNFPGRFSGRQFSNSRSEMNVSTLELGDSALYLCASAIMPSGSTDTQYFGPGTRLTVL.

The rearrangement joins TRBV19 to TRBJ2-1, with 14 bases aligning to TRBD2. The CDR3 consists of 16 residues. Unmatched junction bases numbered 7, after V lost 7 bases and J lost 5 bases. CDR1 and CDR2 from the germline V gene are LNHDA and SQIVND (reference sequence). DNA for the CDR3: TGTGCCAGTAACGGACTAGCGGGAGGAGAGGACAATGAGCAGTTCTTC. Translating gives CASNGLAGGEDNEQFF.

This sequence joins TRBV5-5 and TRBJ2-7, with no clear D. Trimming took off 2 bases at V and 0 bases at J, with 6 bases between the two ends. The germline V gene has CDR1 SGHKS and CDR2 YYEKEE (reference sequence). The CDR3 extends over 13 amino acids. In nucleotides, the CDR3 is TGTGCCAGCAGCTTCGTGAGCTCCTACGAGCAGTACTTC. This translates into CASSFVSSYEQYF.

The chain couples TRBV4-3 to TRBJ2-1; D is perhaps TRBD1 (7 bases). CDR3 size: 16 residues. Germline assignment: CDR1 LGHNA and CDR2 YSLEER. The ends were cut back, 0 bases at V and 2 bases at J, with 11 bases in the middle. The CDR3 loop reads CASSQDRGEPYNEQFF. The DNA of the CDR3 is TGCGCCAGCAGCCAAGACAGGGGGGAGCCCTACAATGAGCAGTTCTTC.

In DNA form, the CDR3 reads TGTGCCACCAGTGACCGGGTCGGTCAGCCCCAGCATTTT. Its protein product is CATSDRVGQPQHF. The chain uses TRBV24-1 and TRBJ1-5; D unresolved. The CDR3 covers 13 residues. The germline V and J ends were trimmed by 4 bases and 6 bases, with 9 bases remaining between them. Germline V gene sequence: CDR1 KGHDR, CDR2 SFDVKD.

The V gene is TRBV5-1, the J gene TRBJ1-2; D not certain. The CDR3 sequence is 12 residues long. V was clipped by 5 bases and J by 0 bases, with 5 bases between them. Germline values: CDR1 SGHRS, CDR2 YFSETQ. CDR3 loop: CASRGANYGYTF. The CDR3 region has the DNA TGCGCCAGCAGAGGAGCTAACTATGGCTACACCTTC.

This chain connects TRBV11-2 to TRBJ2-1; D tentatively reads TRBD1 or TRBD2 (5 bases each). Germline CDR1 is SGHAT and CDR2 is FQNNGV. CDR3 length: 15 residues. Deletions cut 3 bases from V and 0 bases from J, with 9 bases between. CDR3 coding DNA: TGTGCCAGCAGCTTTGAGGGGAGCTCCTACAATGAGCAGTTCTTC. This gives the protein CASSFEGSSYNEQFF.

The chain links TRBV11-2 to TRBJ2-4; TRBD2 is a possible D gene (5 bases). V was clipped by 5 bases and J by 6 bases, with 17 bases between them. CDR3 length: 15 residues. The germline CDR1 and CDR2 sequences are SGHAT and FQNNGV. The CDR3 DNA reads TGTGCCAGCAGCCGGGGAAAGGCTGGGCCAAACATTCAGTACTTC. The encoded protein is CASSRGKAGPNIQYF.

This chain joins TRBV18 and TRBJ2-7; 10 positions agree with TRBD2. With V trimmed by 3 bases and J by 3 bases, 8 bases remained unmatched. The CDR3 is 16 amino acids. Germline V lookup: CDR1 KGHSH, CDR2 LQKENI. The CDR3, as DNA: TGTGCCAGCTCACCTGCCCAAATAGCGGGAGGCTACGAGCAGTACTTC. Protein sequence: CASSPAQIAGGYEQYF.

The genes are TRBV7-9 and TRBJ1-2; D call uncertain. The CDR3 contains 12 residues. The V gene's germline CDR1 is SEHNR and CDR2 FQNEAQ (reference sequence). The V end was cut by 5 bases, the J end by 3 bases, with 7 bases between. Here the CDR3 reads CASSGRDYGYTF. CDR3 bases: TGTGCCAGCAGCGGGAGGGACTATGGCTACACCTTC.

There are a few counts of this clone. The same CDR3 can be traced to other DNA sequences in this sample. This chain connects TRBV5-1 to TRBJ1-3, with D perhaps TRBD1 (5 bases). Trimming cost V 2 bases and J 0 bases, with 6 bases left between them. The V gene's germline CDR1 is SGHRS and CDR2 YFSETQ. CDR3 length: 14 residues. CDR3 sequence (DNA): TGCGCCAGCAGCTTAGGGGCCTCTGGAAACACCATATATTTT. This sequence encodes CASSLGASGNTIYF.

V and J are TRBV4-2 and TRBJ1-1; D gene uncertain. This CDR3 contains 12 residues. Germline V gives CDR1 LGHNA, CDR2 YNFKEQ. The V end lost 3 bases, the J end lost 0 bases, and 2 bases lay between the germline ends. This CDR3 reads CASSHLNTEAFF. CDR3 coding DNA: TGTGCCAGCAGCCACTTGAACACTGAAGCTTTCTTT.

This clone was found a few times. The chain combines TRBV4-3 with TRBJ2-1; TRBD2 is a possible D gene (6 bases). Germline loops: CDR1 LGHNA, CDR2 YSLEER. The CDR3 is made up of 15 amino acids. The V gene lost 0 bases and the J gene lost 3 bases, with 9 bases spanning the gap. CDR3 loop: CASSQEQGGYNEQFF. The CDR3 DNA reads TGCGCCAGCAGCCAAGAGCAGGGAGGCTACAATGAGCAGTTCTTC.

This rearrangement joins TRBV2 to TRBJ1-6; TRBD1 is a possible D gene (6 bases). Trimming took off 7 bases at V and 4 bases at J, with 8 bases between the two ends. The CDR3 sequence is 13 residues long. The germline V gene encodes CDR1 SNHLY and CDR2 FYNNEI. For the CDR3, the DNA is TGTGCCAGCAATGGACAGTATAATTCACCCCTCCACTTT. Translation gives CASNGQYNSPLHF.

V and J are TRBV28 and TRBJ2-7, with TRBD2 matching over 7 bases. CDR3 size: 13 residues. V lost 5 bases, J lost 6 bases, and 7 bases stayed unmatched. Germline CDR1 reads MDHEN; CDR2 reads SYDVKM. CDR3 amino acids: CASSVAGVGEQYF. As DNA, the CDR3 is TGTGCCAGCAGTGTCGCGGGAGTGGGCGAGCAGTACTTC.

This clone was counted a single time. V gene TRBV10-2 combines with J gene TRBJ2-5, with D perhaps assigned TRBD1 or TRBD2 (5 bases each). Trimming pared 0 bases from V and 4 bases from J, leaving 18 bases between. Germline V lookup: CDR1 WSHSY, CDR2 SAAADI. The CDR3 extends over 17 amino acids. CDR3 residues: CASSESTRGSRGETQYF. CDR3 bases: TGCGCCAGCAGTGAGTCGACTCGGGGCTCGAGGGGAGAGACCCAGTACTTC.

V usage is TRBV5-4 and J usage is TRBJ1-1, with D uncertain. This CDR3 is built from 15 residues. Trimming stripped 0 bases from V and 1 base from J, with 10 bases between. CDR1 SGHNT and CDR2 YYREEE come from the germline V gene (reference sequence). The DNA for the CDR3 is TGTGCCAGCAGCTTGGCCCCCAAATCGAACACTGAAGCTTTCTTT. It encodes CASSLAPKSNTEAFF.

V and J are TRBV3-1 (or the pseudogene TRBV3-2) and TRBJ2-6; the match to TRBD1 covers 11 bases. The junction had 4 bases not matched to a gene; V was cut back by 4 bases and J by 2 bases. CDR3 size: 17 residues. CDR1 and CDR2 from the germline V gene are LGHDT and YNNKEL (reference sequence). The CDR3 sequence: CASSRGQGATGANVLTF. Here the CDR3 DNA reads TGTGCCAGCAGCCGTGGACAGGGGGCAACTGGGGCCAACGTCCTGACTTTC.

The rearrangement uses TRBV7-9 and TRBJ2-5; a weak D match, TRBD1 (5 bases). CDR1 and CDR2 from the germline V gene are SEHNR and FQNEAQ (reference sequence). V was cut by 1 base and J by 1 base, with 10 bases left in between. There are 15 residues in the CDR3. CDR3 coding DNA: TGTGCCAGCAGCTTAGTGGCAGGGCTCCAAGAGACCCAGTACTTC. It codes for CASSLVAGLQETQYF.